This T cell receptor (beta chain) was found in a study of CD8+CD57+ T cells in acquired aplastic anemia. Broader study findings: The same twenty-nine CD8+ CDR3 sequences occurred in patients and in controls.

Trimming took 0 bases from V and 4 from J, leaving 14 bases between them. The germline gives CDR1 SGHRS, CDR2 YFSETQ. CDR3 length: 15 amino acids. TCR beta VDJ and CDR3 profiling used genomic DNA as template. TCRdb used MiXCR to reprocess the reads, holding one entry per CDR3 protein. Found here are roughly 64,000 distinct CDR3 sequences, roughly 58% of them singletons; the top ten hold roughly 2.5%. This clonotype was recorded a few times. Antigen: not known. The sequenced sample consisted of sorted CD4+, CD8+, or CD8+CD57+ T cells (not recorded which) from PBMCs. The sequence came from a human donor in good health, serving as a control. The chain uses TRBV5-1 and TRBJ2-7; no reliable D call. The CDR3 is CASSLGPDASYEQYF. CDR3 bases: TGCGCCAGCAGCTTGGGGCCTGACGCCTCGTACGAGCAGTACTTC. The variable domain in full, completed from reference TRBV5-1 and TRBJ2-7, reads KAGVTQTPRYLIKTRGQQVTLSCSPISGHRSVSWYQQTPGQGLQFLFEYFSETQRNKGNFPGRFSGRQFSNSRSEMNVSTLELGDSALYLCASSLGPDASYEQYFGPGTRLTVT.